This TCR beta chain comes out of a study of T cell responses to AZD1222 COVID-19 vaccine. From germline, CDR1 is SGHAT and CDR2 FQNNGV. The CDR3 is made up of 18 amino acids. V was clipped by 1 base and J by 10 bases, with 23 bases between them. Sequencing was performed with immunoSEQ multiplex PCR; in TCRdb, only in-frame clones are kept and a portion is missing. The profile shows about 150,000 clones, under 95% of them singletons. This chain connects TRBV11-2 to TRBJ1-6; D not resolved. This TCR derives from an adult who received the AZD1222 COVID-19 vaccine. Sequences were derived from peripheral blood, sampled 28 days after the second AZD1222 dose. Here the CDR3 DNA reads TGTGCCAGCAGCTTAGGACAAAAGATCCGGTACGGGGAATCACCCCTCCACTTT. Its translation is CASSLGQKIRYGESPLHF.